A selection of T cell receptor beta chains follows, all from one sample in a study of cytotoxic CD8 clonotypes in ibrutinib-treated CLL. Repertoires were generated with immunoSEQ multiplex PCR, while TCRdb's copy carries only in-frame clones and drops some. Of fewer than 100,000 clones in the sample, about four fifths were seen once. The starting material was PBMCs, obtained after 12 months of ibrutinib treatment. The receptors were sampled from a human donor with chronic lymphocytic leukemia. The CDR3 runs from the conserved cysteine through the conserved F or W. The D gene is left open where the match is weak. Size is omitted from some rows. Given values are once, few, many or a class for expanded clones.

. TRBJ2-5 TRBV11-3 . TGTGCCAGCAGCTTAGGTGCCAGGTCGGGCCAAGAGACCCAGTACTTC CASSLGARSGQETQYF
few TRBJ2-5 TRBV14 TRBD1 TGTGCCAGCAGCCCGACAGGGCTGGGAGAGACCCAGTACTTC CASSPTGLGETQYF
. TRBJ1-3 TRBV5-1 . TGCGCCAGCAGCTCCACCGGGACATCCGTTTACTCTGGAAACACCATATATTTT CASSSTGTSVYSGNTIYF
. TRBJ1-2 TRBV7-9 TRBD1 TGTGCCAGCAGCTTAGCCCCCGTAGGGAGGGGGCTCTATGGCTACACCTTC CASSLAPVGRGLYGYTF
. TRBJ2-1 TRBV2 TRBD2 TGTGCCAGCAGGACGACTAGCGGGGGGACCCCCAGTTCGTTCTTC CASRTTSGGTPSSFF
. TRBJ2-2 TRBV29-1 TRBD2 TGCAGCGGTCCGGGAGGCTCGAACACCGGGGAGCTGTTTTTT CSGPGGSNTGELFF
. TRBJ1-1 TRBV30 . TGTGCCTGGAGTACCCTGGACACTGAAGCTTTCTTT CAWSTLDTEAFF
. TRBJ1-2 TRBV5-1 TRBD1 TGCGCCAGCAGCTTGCGGACAGGGGGAAACTATGGCTACACCTTC CASSLRTGGNYGYTF
. TRBJ2-1 TRBV6-5 . TGTGCCAGCAGGTCATTGGGGGACGCGCCCGATGAGCAGTTCTTC CASRSLGDAPDEQFF
. TRBJ1-1 TRBV5-1 . TGCGCCAGCAGCCCGGGGGGGTACACTGAAGCTTTCTTT CASSPGGYTEAFF
. TRBJ1-5 TRBV6-6 . TGTGCCAGCAGGGGGGGTAGGAGGTCCCAGCATTTT CASRGGRRSQHF
. TRBJ1-1 TRBV7-3 . TGTGCCAGCAGCCCCACAGGCCCGAACACTGAAGCTTTCTTT CASSPTGPNTEAFF
. TRBJ2-7 TRBV9 . TGTGCCAGCAGCGTGGACGAGCAGTACTTC CASSVDEQYF
once TRBJ2-5 TRBV19 . TGTGCCAGTATGCCCGCCCCGCCAGGGCTGGGGGGGACCCAGTACTTC CASMPAPPGLGGTQYF
. TRBJ2-3 TRBV29-1 . TGCAGCGTTGAAGGTTCCCTAGGGTGGGATACGCAGTATTTT CSVEGSLGWDTQYF